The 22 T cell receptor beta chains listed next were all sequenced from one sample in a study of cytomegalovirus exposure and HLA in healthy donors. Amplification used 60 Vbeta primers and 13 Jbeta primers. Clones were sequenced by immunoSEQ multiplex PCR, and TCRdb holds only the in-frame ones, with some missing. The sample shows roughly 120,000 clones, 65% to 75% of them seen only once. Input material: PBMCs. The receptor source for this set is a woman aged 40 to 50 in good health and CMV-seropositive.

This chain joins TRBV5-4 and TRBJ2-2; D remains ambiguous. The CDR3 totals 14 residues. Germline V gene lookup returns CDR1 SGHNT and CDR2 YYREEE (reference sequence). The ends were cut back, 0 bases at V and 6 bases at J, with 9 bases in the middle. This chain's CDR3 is CASSLGRRAGELFF. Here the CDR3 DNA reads TGTGCCAGCAGCTTGGGTCGGAGAGCCGGGGAGCTGTTTTTT. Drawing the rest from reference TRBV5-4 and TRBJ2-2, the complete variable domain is ETGVTQSPTHLIKTRGQQVTLRCSSQSGHNTVSWYQQALGQGPQFIFQYYREEENGRGNFPPRFSGLQFPNYSSELNVNALELDDSALYLCASSLGRRAGELFFGEGSRLTVL.

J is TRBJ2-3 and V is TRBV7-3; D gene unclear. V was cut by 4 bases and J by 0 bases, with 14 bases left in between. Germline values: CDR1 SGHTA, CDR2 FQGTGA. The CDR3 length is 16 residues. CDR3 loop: CASSSLGGKSTDTQYF. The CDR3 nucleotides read TGTGCCAGCAGCTCCCTCGGCGGCAAAAGCACAGATACGCAGTATTTT.

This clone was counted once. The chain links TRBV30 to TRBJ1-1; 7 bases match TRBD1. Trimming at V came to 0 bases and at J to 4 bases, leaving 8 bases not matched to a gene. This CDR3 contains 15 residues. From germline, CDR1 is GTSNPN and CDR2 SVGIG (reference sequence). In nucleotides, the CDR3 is TGTGCCTGGAGTGTAAAGGGGGCGAAGGCCACTGAAGCTTTCTTT. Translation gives CAWSVKGAKATEAFF.

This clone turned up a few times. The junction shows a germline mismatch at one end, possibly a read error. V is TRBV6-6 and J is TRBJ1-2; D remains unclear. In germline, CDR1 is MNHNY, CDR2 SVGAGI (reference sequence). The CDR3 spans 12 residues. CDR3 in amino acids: CASSYSKELGLF. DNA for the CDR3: TGTGCCAGCAGTTACTCGAAAGAGCTTGGTTTATTC.

The CDR3: CASSLQQGNTGELFF. The CDR3 coding sequence is TGTGCCAGCAGCTTACAACAGGGGAACACCGGGGAGCTGTTTTTT. The gene calls are TRBV7-3 and TRBJ2-2; tentative D call: TRBD1 (6 bases). The V and J ends lost 2 bases and 1 base respectively, with 8 bases between them. This CDR3 region has 15 residues. The germline V gene has CDR1 SGHTA and CDR2 FQGTGA.

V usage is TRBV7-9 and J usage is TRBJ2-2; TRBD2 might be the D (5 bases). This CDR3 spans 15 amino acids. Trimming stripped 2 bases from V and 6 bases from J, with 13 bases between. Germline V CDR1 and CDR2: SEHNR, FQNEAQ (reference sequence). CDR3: CASSLSSAGAGELFF. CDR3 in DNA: TGTGCCAGCAGCTTAAGCAGTGCGGGTGCCGGGGAGCTGTTTTTT.

The CDR3 DNA reads TGTGCCAGCAGTTTTGGGGCTGGGATTTATGGCTACACCTTC. It specifies CASSFGAGIYGYTF. V and J are TRBV27 and TRBJ1-2; perhaps TRBD1 as D (5 bases). The CDR3 runs 14 residues. From germline, CDR1 is MNHEY and CDR2 SMNVEV (reference sequence). With 3 bases removed from V and 5 bases from J, the gap between germline ends came to 13 bases.

CDR3 in DNA: TGCGCCAGCAGCTTGGGAGGACAGGGGGCAGATACGCAGTATTTT. Translating gives CASSLGGQGADTQYF. The chain is built from TRBV5-1 and TRBJ2-3; the match to TRBD1 covers 10 bases. Per the germline V gene, CDR1 is SGHRS and CDR2 is YFSETQ. Trimming at V came to 0 bases and at J to 4 bases, leaving 2 bases not matched to a gene. The CDR3 extends over 15 amino acids.

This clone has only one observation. The CDR3 loop reads CASRIKDRALEAFF. CDR3 in DNA: TGTGCCAGCAGGATAAAGGACAGGGCTCTTGAAGCTTTCTTT. The chain combines TRBV6-7 with TRBJ1-1; TRBD1 aligns across 8 bases. TRBV6-7 is given ORF status, its function remaining uncertain. The CDR3 is 14 residues long. With 6 bases clipped from V and 7 bases from J, the junction kept 10 bases outside the gene matches.

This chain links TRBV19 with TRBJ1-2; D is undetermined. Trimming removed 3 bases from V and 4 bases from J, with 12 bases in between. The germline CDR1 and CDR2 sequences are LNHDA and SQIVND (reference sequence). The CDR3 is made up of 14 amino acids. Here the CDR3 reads CASSMAASSYGYTF. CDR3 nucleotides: TGTGCCAGTAGTATGGCGGCCTCCTCCTATGGCTACACCTTC.

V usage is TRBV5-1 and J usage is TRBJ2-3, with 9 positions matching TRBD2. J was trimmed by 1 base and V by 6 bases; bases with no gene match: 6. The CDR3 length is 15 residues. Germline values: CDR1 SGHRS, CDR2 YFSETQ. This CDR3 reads CASIELAGGTDTQYF. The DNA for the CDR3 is TGCGCCAGCATCGAATTAGCGGGAGGCACAGATACGCAGTATTTT.

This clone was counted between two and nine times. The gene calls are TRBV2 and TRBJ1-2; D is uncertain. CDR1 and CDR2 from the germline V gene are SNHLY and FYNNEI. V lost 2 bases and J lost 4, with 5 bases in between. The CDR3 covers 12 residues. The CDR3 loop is CASSERGYGYTF. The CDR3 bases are TGTGCCAGCAGTGAACGGGGCTATGGCTACACCTTC.

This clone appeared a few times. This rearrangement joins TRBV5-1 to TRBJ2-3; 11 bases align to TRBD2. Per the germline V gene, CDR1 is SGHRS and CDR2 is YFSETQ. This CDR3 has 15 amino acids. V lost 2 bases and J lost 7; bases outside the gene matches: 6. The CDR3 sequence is CASSLLAGVSNTQYF. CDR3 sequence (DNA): TGCGCCAGCAGCTTACTAGCGGGGGTGTCGAATACGCAGTATTTT.

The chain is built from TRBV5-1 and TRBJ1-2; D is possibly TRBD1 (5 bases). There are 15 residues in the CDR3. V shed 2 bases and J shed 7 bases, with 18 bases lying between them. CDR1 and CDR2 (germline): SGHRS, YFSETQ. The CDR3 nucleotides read TGCGCCAGCAGCTTAGGCGACAGAGCCTCTGGTGGCTACACCTTC. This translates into CASSLGDRASGGYTF.

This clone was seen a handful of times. This chain's CDR3 is CAWSKVAGGDTQYF. CDR3 nucleotides: TGTGCCTGGAGTAAGGTAGCGGGAGGGGATACGCAGTATTTT. The chain links TRBV30 to TRBJ2-3; 11 bases agree with TRBD2. The length of the CDR3 is 14 residues. V lost 2 bases and J lost 6; bases outside the gene matches: 4. Germline loops: CDR1 GTSNPN, CDR2 SVGIG (reference sequence). Combining the CDR3 with reference TRBV30 and TRBJ2-3 gives the whole variable domain SQTIHQWPATLVQPVGSPLSLECTVEGTSNPNLYWYRQAAGRGLQLLFYSVGIGQISSEVPQNLSASRPQDRQFILSSKKLLLSDSGFYLCAWSKVAGGDTQYFGPGTRLTVL.

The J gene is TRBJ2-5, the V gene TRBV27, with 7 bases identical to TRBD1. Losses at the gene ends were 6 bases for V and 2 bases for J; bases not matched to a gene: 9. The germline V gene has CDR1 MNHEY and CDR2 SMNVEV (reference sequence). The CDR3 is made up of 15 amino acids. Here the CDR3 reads CASRGSGQLQETQYF. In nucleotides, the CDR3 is TGTGCCAGCAGGGGGTCGGGACAGCTTCAAGAGACCCAGTACTTC.

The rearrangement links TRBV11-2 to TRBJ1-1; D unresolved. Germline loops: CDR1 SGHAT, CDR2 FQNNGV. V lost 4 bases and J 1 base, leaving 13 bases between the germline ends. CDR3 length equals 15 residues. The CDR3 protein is CASSSRTGRNTEAFF. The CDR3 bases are TGTGCCAGCAGCTCCAGGACGGGAAGGAACACTGAAGCTTTCTTT.

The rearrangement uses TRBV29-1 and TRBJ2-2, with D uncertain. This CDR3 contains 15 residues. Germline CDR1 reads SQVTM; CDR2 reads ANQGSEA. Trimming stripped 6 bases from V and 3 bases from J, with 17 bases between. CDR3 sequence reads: CSVAPTLRDTGELFF. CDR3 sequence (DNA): TGCAGCGTGGCCCCGACACTCCGAGACACCGGGGAGCTGTTTTTT.

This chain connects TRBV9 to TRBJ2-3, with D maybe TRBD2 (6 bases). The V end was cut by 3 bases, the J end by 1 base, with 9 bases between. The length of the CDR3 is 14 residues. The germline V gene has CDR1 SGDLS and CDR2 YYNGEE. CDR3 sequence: CASSEEGRTDTQYF. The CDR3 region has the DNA TGTGCCAGCAGCGAGGAGGGCCGCACAGATACGCAGTATTTT. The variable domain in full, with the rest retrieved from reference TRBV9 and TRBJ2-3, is DSGVTQTPKHLITATGQRVTLRCSPRSGDLSVYWYQQSLDQGLQFLIQYYNGEERAKGNILERFSAQQFPDLHSELNLSSLELGDSALYFCASSEEGRTDTQYFGPGTRLTVL.

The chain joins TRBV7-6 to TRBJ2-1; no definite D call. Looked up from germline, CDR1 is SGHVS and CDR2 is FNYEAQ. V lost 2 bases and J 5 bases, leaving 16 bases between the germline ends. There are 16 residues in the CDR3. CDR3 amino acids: CASSLLDSLSNNEQFF. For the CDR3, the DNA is TGTGCCAGCAGCTTATTAGACTCACTTTCCAACAATGAGCAGTTCTTC.

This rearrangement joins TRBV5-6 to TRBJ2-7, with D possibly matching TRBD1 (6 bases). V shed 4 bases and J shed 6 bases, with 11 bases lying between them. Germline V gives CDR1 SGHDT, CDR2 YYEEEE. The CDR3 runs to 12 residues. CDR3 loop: CASSQGGAEQYF. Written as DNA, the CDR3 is TGTGCCAGCAGCCAAGGGGGTGCCGAGCAGTACTTC.

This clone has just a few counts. The DNA for the CDR3 is TGTGCCACCAGCAGGGAACGCACTAGCGGGAGTAACCATGAGCAGTTCTTC. Translation gives CATSRERTSGSNHEQFF. The rearrangement joins TRBV15 to TRBJ2-1, with 11 bases lining up with TRBD2. V was clipped by 3 bases and J by 8 bases; unmatched bases: 12. From germline, CDR1 is LNHNV and CDR2 YYDKDF (reference sequence). CDR3 length equals 17 residues.